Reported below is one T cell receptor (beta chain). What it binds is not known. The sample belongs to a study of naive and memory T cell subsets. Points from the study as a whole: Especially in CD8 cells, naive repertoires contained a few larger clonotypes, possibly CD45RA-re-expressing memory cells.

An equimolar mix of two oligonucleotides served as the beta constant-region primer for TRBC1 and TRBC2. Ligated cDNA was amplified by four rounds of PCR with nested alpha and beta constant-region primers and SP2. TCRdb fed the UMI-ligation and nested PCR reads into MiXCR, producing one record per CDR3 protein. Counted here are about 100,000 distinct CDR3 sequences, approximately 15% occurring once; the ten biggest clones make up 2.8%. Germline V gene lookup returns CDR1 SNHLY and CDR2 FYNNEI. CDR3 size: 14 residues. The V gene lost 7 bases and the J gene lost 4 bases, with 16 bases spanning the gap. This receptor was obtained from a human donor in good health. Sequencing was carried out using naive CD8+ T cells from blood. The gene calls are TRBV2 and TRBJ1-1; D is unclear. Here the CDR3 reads CASTDATGSTEAFF. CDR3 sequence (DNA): TGTGCCAGCACCGACGCAACGGGGAGCACTGAAGCTTTCTTT.